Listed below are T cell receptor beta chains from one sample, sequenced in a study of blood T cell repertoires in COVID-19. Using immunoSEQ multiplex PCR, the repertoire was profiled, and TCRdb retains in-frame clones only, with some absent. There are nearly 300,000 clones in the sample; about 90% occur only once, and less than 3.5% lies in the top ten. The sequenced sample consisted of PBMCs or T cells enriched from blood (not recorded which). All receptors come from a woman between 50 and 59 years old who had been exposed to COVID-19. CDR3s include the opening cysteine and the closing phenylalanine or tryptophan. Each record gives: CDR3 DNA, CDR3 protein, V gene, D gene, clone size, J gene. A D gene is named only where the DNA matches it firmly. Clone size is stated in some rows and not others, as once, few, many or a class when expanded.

TGTGCCAGCAGCTCCTTTCTCCGGGGGGCCGAGCAGTACTTC,CASSSFLRGAEQYF,TRBV7-9,NA,NA,TRBJ2-7
TGTGCCAGCAACGAACAGGGGCGGCGAGAGACCCAGTACTTC,CASNEQGRRETQYF,TRBV6-5,TRBD1,NA,TRBJ2-5
TGCGCCAGCAGCCAGGGACAGGGCACAGGAAACACCATATATTTT,CASSQGQGTGNTIYF,TRBV4-1,TRBD1,NA,TRBJ1-3
TGTGCCAGCAGTCCTCTTTCTCTGAACTATGGCTACACCTTC,CASSPLSLNYGYTF,TRBV3-1/TRBV3-2,NA,NA,TRBJ1-2
TGTGCTAGTGGTTTCAGAGGGGGTAATGAAAAACTGTTTTTT,CASGFRGGNEKLFF,TRBV12-5,NA,NA,TRBJ1-4
TGTGCCAGCAGCCCGACTAGCGGGGGGCGTATCGAGACCCAGTACTTC,CASSPTSGGRIETQYF,TRBV7-9,TRBD2,NA,TRBJ2-5
TGCGCCAGCAGCTTGGCTAGCGGGGTTGCTAGCGGGGAGACCCAGTACTTC,CASSLASGVASGETQYF,TRBV5-1,TRBD2,NA,TRBJ2-5
TGCGCCAGCAGCCAAGCCGGAGAGGGGGCGAGAGGCTACACCTTC,CASSQAGEGARGYTF,TRBV4-1,TRBD1,NA,TRBJ1-2
TGTGCCAGCAGTCCGCGGGACCCAGGCACAGATACGCAGTATTTT,CASSPRDPGTDTQYF,TRBV27,NA,few,TRBJ2-3
TGTGCCAGCAGTTTCCGAGTTCCCGGGACTAGCGGAGCCCTTTCCTACGAGCAGTACTTC,CASSFRVPGTSGALSYEQYF,TRBV27,TRBD2,NA,TRBJ2-7
TGTGCCAGCAGCTTATCTTGGGGCGCCGGCAACGAGCAGTACTTC,CASSLSWGAGNEQYF,TRBV7-2,NA,NA,TRBJ2-7
TGTGCCAGCTCACCACCCGTGGGCGGGGGTCCCTACGAGCAGTACTTC,CASSPPVGGGPYEQYF,TRBV18,TRBD2,NA,TRBJ2-7
TGTGCCAGCAGCAGGGCAGGGTTGACAGAGACCCAGTACTTC,CASSRAGLTETQYF,TRBV14,NA,NA,TRBJ2-5
TGTGCCAGCACGCGTCCGGGACAGGATGCCTACGAGCAGTACTTC,CASTRPGQDAYEQYF,TRBV28,TRBD1,NA,TRBJ2-7
TGTGCCAGCAGTTCCCGGTTAACGGAGACCCAGTACTTC,CASSSRLTETQYF,TRBV12-3/TRBV12-4,NA,NA,TRBJ2-5
TGCGCCAGCAGCGGACTCGGGACAGAAGAGACCCAGTACTTC,CASSGLGTEETQYF,TRBV5-1,TRBD1,once,TRBJ2-5
TGTGCCAGCAGTTTATCGGGGCAGGGGGCCCACTATGGCTACACCTTC,CASSLSGQGAHYGYTF,TRBV28,TRBD1,once,TRBJ1-2
TGTGCCAGCAGCACAAGACAGGGGAGGGTCACTGAAGCTTTCTTT,CASSTRQGRVTEAFF,TRBV7-8,TRBD1,NA,TRBJ1-1
TGTGCCAGTAGCAGTATAACGAACACCGGGGAGCTGTTTTTT,CASSSITNTGELFF,TRBV19,NA,NA,TRBJ2-2
TGTGCCAGCAGTCGAGGGACTAGCGGGGGGCGATACACAGATACGCAGTATTTT,CASSRGTSGGRYTDTQYF,TRBV11-2,TRBD2,NA,TRBJ2-3
TGTGCCAGCAGTTATGGACAGGGAATAAATTCACCCCTCCACTTT,CASSYGQGINSPLHF,TRBV27,TRBD1,NA,TRBJ1-6
TGTGCCAGCAGTGAAAATGAAGAGGGGAACACTGAAGCTTTCTTT,CASSENEEGNTEAFF,TRBV6-1,NA,NA,TRBJ1-1
TGTGCCAGCAGTGAAGGGGCCAAGGGGTCACCCCTCCACTTT,CASSEGAKGSPLHF,TRBV5-4,NA,NA,TRBJ1-6
TGTGCCAGCAGCCCTAACCCTGGGGAGGAAGGCTACACCTTC,CASSPNPGEEGYTF,TRBV5-6,NA,NA,TRBJ1-2